A selection of T cell receptor beta chains follows, all from one sample in a study of T-cell memory formation after mild COVID-19. TCRdb itself ran the 5' RACE reads through MiXCR, one entry per CDR3 protein. This sample has a few hundred thousand distinct CDR3 sequences, with 27% found just once. Sequencing was performed on PBMCs or a T cell subset sorted from them (not recorded which). The source of these receptors is an adult woman who had mild COVID-19 (a few samples of this study predate the infection). Cell type and time point are not known. CDR3s include the opening cysteine and the closing phenylalanine or tryptophan.

cdr3_length | j_call | v_call | cdr3_aa
13 | TRBJ1-6 | TRBV11-3 | CASSWDRFSPLHF
17 | TRBJ2-1 | TRBV12-3/TRBV12-4 | CASSLMGALGPDDEQFF
13 | TRBJ2-7 | TRBV4-1 | CASSQEVDYEQYF
15 | TRBJ2-1 | TRBV12-3/TRBV12-4 | CASNPNPGAPREQFF
13 | TRBJ1-2 | TRBV15 | CATSAEEGNGYTF
15 | TRBJ2-3 | TRBV24-1 | CATSDEAGSTDTQYF
14 | TRBJ2-7 | TRBV7-2 | CASSLAPNSYEQYF
13 | TRBJ1-1 | TRBV5-1 | CASRSGLNTEAFF
15 | TRBJ2-2 | TRBV4-2 | CASSQDYGGIGELFF
14 | TRBJ1-5 | TRBV18 | CASSPPGSNQPQHF
16 | TRBJ2-5 | TRBV7-2 | CASSSGTARDQETQYF
13 | TRBJ1-1 | TRBV15 | CATSMGVNTEAFF
16 | TRBJ2-7 | TRBV12-3/TRBV12-4 | CASSLSAGDFSYEQYF
14 | TRBJ2-7 | TRBV20-1 | CSARGDRGRYEQYF